A selection of T cell receptor beta chains follows, all from one sample in a study of somatic mutations in cytotoxic T cells in rheumatoid arthritis. Produced via immunoSEQ multiplex PCR; TCRdb's table is partial and in-frame only. This table holds about 19,000 clones, 75% to 85% found once. Sequencing input: CD8+ T cells sorted from blood. The receptors come from an adult with rheumatoid arthritis. Each CDR3 is given with its conserved first and last residue. The D gene is left open where the match is weak. Not every row has a clone size; where given, it reads once, few, many or a size class.

clone_size	v_call	j_call	d_call	cdr3_aa	cdr3_nt
NA	TRBV27	TRBJ2-2	TRBD2	CASSTRTSEAGELFF	TGTGCCAGCAGTACCCGGACTAGCGAAGCCGGGGAGCTGTTTTTT
medium-sized	TRBV4-2	TRBJ2-7	NA	CASSPTGNEQYF	TGTGCCAGCAGCCCTACAGGGAACGAGCAGTACTTC
few	TRBV9	TRBJ2-1	NA	CASSVADEQFF	TGTGCCAGCAGCGTAGCGGATGAGCAGTTCTTC
NA	TRBV5-1	TRBJ1-5	TRBD1	CASSPGQGVGGQPQHF	TGCGCCAGCAGCCCTGGACAGGGCGTAGGGGGTCAGCCCCAGCATTTT
NA	TRBV5-1	TRBJ2-1	TRBD2	CASSSAGRGGEQFF	TGCGCCAGCAGCTCCGCAGGGAGGGGCGGGGAGCAGTTCTTC
NA	TRBV23-1	TRBJ2-2	NA	CASSQGETGELFF	TGCGCCAGCAGTCAGGGGGAGACCGGGGAGCTGTTTTTT
NA	TRBV6-5	TRBJ2-3	NA	CASSQPGDTQYF	TGTGCCAGCAGCCAGCCCGGGGATACGCAGTATTTT
NA	TRBV7-9	TRBJ2-2	NA	CASHLAGELFF	TGTGCCAGCCACTTAGCCGGGGAGCTGTTTTTT
once	TRBV9	TRBJ2-7	TRBD2	CASSVEPLGRGALTEQYF	TGTGCCAGCAGCGTAGAGCCTCTGGGGAGGGGCGCACTAACCGAGCAGTACTTC
NA	TRBV2	TRBJ2-3	NA	CASRGGWGTDTQYF	TGTGCCAGCAGGGGGGGTTGGGGCACAGATACGCAGTATTTT
once	TRBV7-9	TRBJ2-3	TRBD2	CASSAGASGRAPGTDTQYF	TGTGCCAGCAGCGCCGGGGCGAGCGGGAGGGCTCCTGGCACAGATACGCAGTATTTT
once	TRBV7-6	TRBJ2-7	NA	CASSLADSPYEQYF	TGTGCCAGCAGCCTTGCGGACAGCCCCTACGAGCAGTACTTC
once	TRBV10-3	TRBJ2-3	TRBD2	CAISGGTSGGEGTDTQYF	TGTGCCATCAGTGGTGGGACTAGCGGGGGTGAGGGCACAGATACGCAGTATTTT
NA	TRBV9	TRBJ1-2	TRBD1	CASSVAGEGASDGYTF	TGTGCCAGCAGCGTAGCGGGGGAGGGGGCCTCAGACGGCTACACCTTC
NA	TRBV4-3	TRBJ2-1	NA	CASSHTGRGGSYNEQFF	TGCGCCAGCAGCCACACCGGGCGAGGGGGCTCCTACAATGAGCAGTTCTTC
NA	TRBV28	TRBJ1-2	NA	CASSLLSPTNYGYTF	TGTGCCAGCAGTTTACTTTCGCCCACTAACTATGGCTACACCTTC
NA	TRBV28	TRBJ1-4	TRBD1	CASSTRQGAREKLFF	TGTGCCAGCAGTACACGACAGGGGGCGAGGGAAAAACTGTTTTTT
NA	TRBV4-1	TRBJ2-1	NA	CASSQEYPGGLLNNEQFF	TGCGCCAGCAGCCAAGAGTACCCCGGGGGGCTCCTTAACAATGAGCAGTTCTTC
few	TRBV5-1	TRBJ2-5	NA	CASSLYGLETQYF	TGCGCCAGCAGCTTGTACGGGTTAGAGACCCAGTACTTC
NA	TRBV4-1	TRBJ2-1	NA	CASSLGELLANEQFF	TGCGCCAGCAGCCTGGGCGAGCTCCTGGCGAATGAGCAGTTCTTC
NA	TRBV7-9	TRBJ2-1	NA	CAEVSAESSYNEQFF	TGTGCCGAAGTCTCAGCGGAAAGCTCCTACAATGAGCAGTTCTTC
NA	TRBV7-2	TRBJ2-7	NA	CASSFGGTEQYF	TGTGCCAGCAGCTTTGGCGGGACCGAGCAGTACTTC
NA	TRBV2	TRBJ2-7	NA	CASSDIFGEQYF	TGTGCCAGCAGTGACATTTTCGGCGAGCAGTACTTC
medium-sized	TRBV14	TRBJ2-2	TRBD2	CASSQGTSGAGELFF	TGTGCCAGCAGCCAAGGTACTAGCGGAGCCGGGGAGCTGTTTTTT
once	TRBV28	TRBJ2-7	NA	CASSLIFGHEQYF	TGTGCCAGCAGTTTAATCTTCGGGCACGAGCAGTACTTC
few	TRBV28	TRBJ1-5	NA	CASSSGLSGPNQPQHF	TGTGCCAGCAGTTCAGGGCTATCCGGTCCAAATCAGCCCCAGCATTTT
few	TRBV7-9	TRBJ2-7	NA	CASSPKTTYEQYF	TGTGCCAGCAGCCCCAAGACCACCTACGAGCAGTACTTC
NA	TRBV9	TRBJ2-7	TRBD2	CASSQEREGYEQYF	TGTGCCAGCAGCCAAGAGCGGGAGGGCTACGAGCAGTACTTC
NA	TRBV7-4	TRBJ2-7	NA	CASTHGVSSYEQYF	TGTGCCAGCACCCACGGGGTGAGCTCCTACGAGCAGTACTTC
few	TRBV29-1	TRBJ2-1	NA	CSVEDPRGLIYNEQFF	TGCAGCGTTGAAGATCCCAGGGGCCTGATCTACAATGAGCAGTTCTTC
once	TRBV4-3	TRBJ1-2	TRBD1	CASSQETGQVLWGYTF	TGCGCCAGCAGCCAAGAAACGGGACAGGTTCTCTGGGGCTACACCTTC
NA	TRBV7-9	TRBJ1-1	NA	CASSLGGSTEAFF	TGTGCCAGCAGCTTAGGGGGCTCCACTGAAGCTTTCTTT
few	TRBV4-2	TRBJ2-1	NA	CASSQVGDYNEQFF	TGTGCCAGCAGCCAAGTCGGGGACTACAATGAGCAGTTCTTC
NA	TRBV6-5	TRBJ2-7	NA	CASSLDSWSVEQYF	TGTGCCAGCAGTTTGGACTCCTGGAGCGTCGAGCAGTACTTC
NA	TRBV7-9	TRBJ2-1	NA	CASSSENYLRGNEQFF	TGTGCCAGCAGCTCCGAAAACTATCTCCGCGGAAATGAGCAGTTCTTC
NA	TRBV30	TRBJ2-7	NA	CAWSVNALYEQYF	TGTGCCTGGAGTGTTAATGCTCTTTACGAGCAGTACTTC
NA	TRBV6-5	TRBJ1-4	NA	CASSFSGGTNEKLFF	TGTGCCAGCAGTTTTTCCGGGGGAACTAATGAAAAACTGTTTTTT
NA	TRBV6-1	TRBJ2-5	NA	CASSEGPSQETQYF	TGTGCCAGCAGTGAAGGGCCTAGCCAAGAGACCCAGTACTTC
NA	TRBV5-6	TRBJ1-5	TRBD1	CASSPGGGQPQHF	TGTGCCAGCAGCCCCGGAGGGGGCCAGCCCCAGCATTTT
NA	TRBV4-3	TRBJ2-1	TRBD2	CASSQAQTSSGRVYNEQFF	TGCGCCAGCAGCCAAGCGCAAACTTCTAGCGGGAGGGTATACAATGAGCAGTTCTTC
NA	TRBV23-1	TRBJ1-1	TRBD1	CASSRRDSTRGTTQYTEAFF	TGCGCCAGCAGTCGCCGGGACAGCACCCGCGGAACAACCCAATACACTGAAGCTTTCTTT
NA	TRBV7-2	TRBJ1-2	NA	CASSSGQTYGYTF	TGTGCCAGCAGCTCTGGACAGACTTATGGCTACACCTTC
NA	TRBV9	TRBJ1-1	TRBD1	CASSVGQGATEAFF	TGTGCCAGCAGCGTAGGACAGGGGGCTACCGAAGCTTTCTTT
NA	TRBV6-5	TRBJ1-4	NA	CASSYLAENNEKLFF	TGTGCCAGCAGTTACTTGGCCGAGAATAATGAAAAACTGTTTTTT
NA	TRBV11-2	TRBJ2-5	NA	CASSAGSYQETQYF	TGTGCCAGCAGCGCGGGGTCCTACCAAGAGACCCAGTACTTC
NA	TRBV4-3	TRBJ2-7	NA	CASSQALEAVYEQYF	TGCGCCAGCAGCCAAGCCCTAGAGGCCGTCTACGAGCAGTACTTC
NA	TRBV5-5	TRBJ2-7	NA	CASSRHTDSYEQYF	TGTGCCAGCAGCCGCCACACGGATTCTTACGAGCAGTACTTC
NA	TRBV9	TRBJ2-3	TRBD2	CASSVDVSGDSQGQYF	TGTGCCAGCAGCGTAGATGTTAGCGGGGACTCTCAGGGACAGTATTTT
NA	TRBV28	TRBJ2-7	TRBD2	CASSLWASGGYEQYF	TGTGCCAGCAGTTTATGGGCTAGCGGAGGCTACGAGCAGTACTTC
few	TRBV15	TRBJ2-1	TRBD2	CAAGRGGPLNEQFF	TGTGCCGCCGGGCGGGGGGGCCCACTCAATGAGCAGTTCTTC
few	TRBV2	TRBJ2-3	NA	CASSPGGSTDTQYF	TGTGCCAGCAGTCCGGGCGGGAGCACAGATACGCAGTATTTT